The next 26 T cell receptor beta chains were all read from a single sample in a study of T-cell memory formation after mild COVID-19. In TCRdb, the 5' RACE reads were re-called with MiXCR into one record per CDR3 protein. The sample shows some 450,000 distinct CDR3 sequences, roughly 18% of them seen only once. Sequenced material: PBMCs or a T cell subset sorted from them (not recorded which). These receptors were collected from a man aged 18 to 29 who had mild COVID-19 (a few samples of this study predate the infection). Cell type and time point are not known.

The V gene is TRBV7-9, the J gene TRBJ2-1; no clear D. Trimming shortened V by 5 bases and J by 4 bases, and 15 bases separated the two germline ends. The CDR3 loop spans 15 amino acids. CDR1 is SEHNR and CDR2 is FQNEAQ in the germline V gene (reference sequence). The DNA of the CDR3 is TGTGCCAGCAGCAGCCGACTCGAGCTTTACAATGAGCAGTTCTTC. Translating it yields CASSSRLELYNEQFF.

This clonotype was counted only a few times. The chain joins TRBV12-2 to TRBJ1-2; the listed D gene, TRBD1, was not tested against the DNA. TRBV12-2 is designated a pseudogene. This CDR3 spans 18 amino acids. CDR3 region: CASRPPTDREALNYGYTF. The CDR3 DNA sequence: TGTGCAAGTCGCCCCCCAACCGACAGGGAAGCACTAAACTATGGCTACACCTTC.

This clonotype was picked up a small number of times. DNA for the CDR3: TGCGCCAGCAGCCGGGACAGGGTAAATTCACCCCTCCACTTT. It translates to CASSRDRVNSPLHF. This chain uses TRBV5-1 with TRBJ1-6, with 9 nucleotides matching TRBD1. In germline, CDR1 is SGHRS, CDR2 YFSETQ. The CDR3 covers 14 residues. V dropped 4 bases and J dropped 7; count of bases not matched to a gene: 3.

This chain links TRBV6-5 with TRBJ2-7, with TRBD1 identical over 7 bases. The CDR3 runs to 14 residues. After removal of 6 bases from V and 0 bases from J, the junction contained 5 bases not matched to a gene. Germline values: CDR1 MNHEY, CDR2 SVGAGI. The CDR3 region is CASRSGQSSYEQYF. CDR3 nucleotides: TGTGCCAGCAGGTCGGGACAGAGCTCCTACGAGCAGTACTTC.

The rearrangement uses TRBV12-3 or TRBV12-4 and TRBJ2-6; D is unclear. The germline V and J ends were trimmed by 9 bases and 0 bases, with 12 bases remaining between them. There are 15 residues in the CDR3. CDR3 bases: TGTGCCAGTTCCTTCGCGCCCTCTGGGGCCAACGTCCTGACTTTC. This encodes CASSFAPSGANVLTF.

This chain links TRBV27 with TRBJ1-5; possible D gene TRBD1, 5 bases. V gave up 5 bases and J gave up 7 bases, with 27 bases separating them. The CDR3 totals 18 residues. Per germline, CDR1 MNHEY and CDR2 SMNVEV (reference sequence). CDR3 amino acids: CASSAFSGLLNGGQPQHF. Here the CDR3 DNA reads TGTGCCAGCAGTGCGTTTTCAGGGCTCCTCAACGGAGGGCAGCCCCAGCATTTT.

This clonotype was seen only a few times. The chain combines TRBV6-6 with TRBJ2-2; D is ambiguous. The CDR3 extends over 15 amino acids. Per germline, CDR1 MNHNY and CDR2 SVGAGI (reference sequence). The V gene lost 0 bases and the J gene lost 3 bases, with 8 bases spanning the gap. CDR3 loop: CASSYSSSYTGELFF. CDR3 coding DNA: TGTGCCAGCAGTTACTCGTCCAGTTACACCGGGGAGCTGTTTTTT.

The rearrangement uses TRBV10-3 and TRBJ2-1; D unresolved. Trimming cost V 4 bases and J 7 bases, with 17 bases left between them. CDR1 is ENHRY and CDR2 is SYGVKD in the germline V gene. This CDR3 spans 15 amino acids. The CDR3 is CAISGSWTLRNEQFF. CDR3 bases: TGTGCCATCAGTGGCAGCTGGACCCTTAGGAATGAGCAGTTCTTC.

This clonotype has a count of ten or more. The V gene is TRBV7-2, the J gene TRBJ2-7; TRBD1 aligns across 8 bases. Germline CDR1 is SGHTA and CDR2 is FQGNSA. V lost 1 base and J lost 2; bases outside the gene matches: 4. CDR3 size: 15 residues. CDR3 amino acids: CASSLVGQGPYEQYF. Written as DNA, the CDR3 is TGTGCCAGCAGCTTAGTAGGACAGGGACCCTACGAGCAGTACTTC.

This clonotype was detected only once. V gene TRBV7-3 combines with J gene TRBJ2-3; 9 bases are a match to TRBD2. Losses at the gene ends were 1 base for V and 2 bases for J; bases not matched to a gene: 16. CDR1 and CDR2 from the germline V gene are SGHTA and FQGTGA. The CDR3 contains 20 residues. The CDR3 loop reads CASSLKWRGGAIPHTDTQYF. The CDR3 region has the DNA TGTGCCAGCAGCTTAAAGTGGCGGGGGGGCGCCATCCCGCACACAGATACGCAGTATTTT.

This chain joins TRBV6-5 and TRBJ1-4; D is unclear. V dropped 5 bases and J dropped 7 bases, with 14 bases sitting between them. Germline V gene data show CDR1 as MNHEY and CDR2 as SVGAGI. The CDR3 totals 14 residues. Here the CDR3 reads CASSNWVVGEKLFF. Here the CDR3 DNA reads TGTGCCAGCAGTAACTGGGTGGTTGGTGAAAAACTGTTTTTT.

This clonotype showed up just a few times. The gene calls are TRBV5-1 and TRBJ2-3, with 8 bases identical to TRBD2. CDR3 length: 15 residues. Unmatched junction bases numbered 11, after V lost 4 bases and J lost 7 bases. The germline V gene has CDR1 SGHRS and CDR2 YFSETQ. CDR3 loop: CASSSTRGGGNTQYF. The CDR3 DNA sequence: TGCGCCAGCAGCAGTACACGGGGGGGAGGAAATACGCAGTATTTT.

This clonotype appeared a few times. The V gene is TRBV12-3 or TRBV12-4, the J gene TRBJ2-3; weak D call: TRBD2 (6 bases). The CDR3 extends over 14 amino acids. V was cut by 3 bases and J by 6 bases, with 13 bases left in between. The CDR3 DNA reads as TGTGCCAGCAGTTTTGATCGGGGGTCGGATACGCAGTATTTT. Residues: CASSFDRGSDTQYF.

In its sample, this clonotype was seen many times. The V and J genes are TRBV9 and TRBJ2-7; D tentatively fits TRBD1 or TRBD2 (5 bases each). V lost 4 bases, J lost 3 bases, and 17 bases lay in between. CDR3 size: 15 residues. Germline lookup yields CDR1 SGDLS and CDR2 YYNGEE. Written as DNA, the CDR3 is TGTGCCAGCAGCCCTCAGGGCACGGGGATCTACGAGCAGTACTTC. This sequence encodes CASSPQGTGIYEQYF.

A few counts support this clonotype. This rearrangement joins TRBV7-9 to TRBJ2-1, with 13 bases identical to TRBD2. CDR3 length equals 17 residues. Germline V gives CDR1 SEHNR, CDR2 FQNEAQ (reference sequence). V trimming: 4 bases; J trimming: 4 bases; junction bases outside the gene matches: 7. The DNA of the CDR3 is TGTGCCAGCAGCTCGACTAGCGGGGGGCCGACGTACAATGAGCAGTTCTTC. Protein: CASSSTSGGPTYNEQFF.

The chain is built from TRBV14 and TRBJ2-3; D unresolved. V gave up 1 base and J gave up 1 base, with 9 bases separating them. CDR1 and CDR2 (germline): SGHDN, FVKESK. This CDR3 is 15 amino acids long. The CDR3 nucleotides are TGTGCCAGCAGCCAAGGGGCCTCGCGCACAGATACGCAGTATTTT. Amino acid sequence: CASSQGASRTDTQYF.

V gene TRBV20-1 combines with J gene TRBJ2-7; D is perhaps TRBD2 (7 bases). The CDR3 has 12 residues. CDR1 DFQATT and CDR2 SNEGSKA come from the germline V gene (reference sequence). CDR3 DNA: TGCAGACCGGGGGGCGGCTCCTACGAGCAGTACGTC. Translating gives CRPGGGSYEQYV.

This clonotype appeared a few times. V usage is TRBV5-1 and J usage is TRBJ2-2, with D hard to call. V lost 4 bases and J 6 bases, leaving 16 bases between the germline ends. The V gene's germline CDR1 is SGHRS and CDR2 YFSETQ. The CDR3 sequence is 15 residues long. CDR3 DNA sequence: TGCGCCAGCAGCGATGCCATTGGGCGGCCCGGGGAGCTGTTTTTT. Encoded protein: CASSDAIGRPGELFF. The whole variable domain, remainder taken from reference TRBV5-1 and TRBJ2-2, is KAGVTQTPRYLIKTRGQQVTLSCSPISGHRSVSWYQQTPGQGLQFLFEYFSETQRNKGNFPGRFSGRQFSNSRSEMNVSTLELGDSALYLCASSDAIGRPGELFFGEGSRLTVL.

The chain combines TRBV7-2 with TRBJ1-5, with 9 bases that match TRBD1. V lost 5 bases and J lost 0; bases outside the gene matches: 2. The V gene's germline CDR1 is SGHTA and CDR2 FQGNSA. This CDR3 comprises 15 residues. The CDR3 spells CASSPTGGSNQPQHF. Here the CDR3 DNA reads TGTGCCAGCAGCCCGACAGGGGGTAGCAATCAGCCCCAGCATTTT.

This sequence joins TRBV7-9 and TRBJ1-5; D perhaps matches TRBD1 (6 bases). Trimming stripped 5 bases from V and 5 bases from J, with 13 bases between. The CDR3 contains 14 residues. Germline CDR1 SEHNR, CDR2 FQNEAQ (reference sequence). The CDR3 loop reads CASSPPGADQPQHF. The DNA for the CDR3 is TGTGCCAGCAGCCCCCCGGGGGCTGATCAGCCCCAGCATTTT.

Ten or more counts support this clonotype. The V call is TRBV3-1, the J call TRBJ2-7, with 10 nucleotides matching TRBD1. V dropped 3 bases and J dropped 3; count of bases not matched to a gene: 2. CDR1 and CDR2 from the germline V gene are LGHDT and YNNKEL (reference sequence). The CDR3 sequence is 14 residues long. CDR3 in DNA: TGTGCCAGCAGCCACAGGGACAGGGGCTACGAGCAGTACGTC. This translates into CASSHRDRGYEQYV.

In this sample, this clonotype turned up many times. The chain has TRBV5-1 and TRBJ2-5, with 7 bases matching TRBD2. The germline gives CDR1 SGHRS, CDR2 YFSETQ. The J segment lost 5 bases and the V segment lost 7 bases, leaving 11 bases of the junction unmatched. This CDR3 region has 14 residues. For the CDR3, the DNA is TGCGCCAGCGCCCTTTCGGGAGGCTTCGAGACCCAGTACTTC. Translated: CASALSGGFETQYF.

This clonotype was observed a single time. The chain has TRBV11-2 and TRBJ2-1, with TRBD2 as a possible D gene (6 bases). The CDR3 loop spans 14 amino acids. CDR1 and CDR2 from the germline V gene are SGHAT and FQNNGV. Between the trimmed V and J ends, which lost 7 bases and 6 bases, there was a span of 16 bases. The CDR3 DNA follows: TGTGCCAGCAACTCTGTCATCGGGGGCAATGAGCAGTTCTTC. Protein product: CASNSVIGGNEQFF.

This clonotype was found a few times. The CDR3 here is CASSYSTRDSTDTQYF. CDR3 coding DNA: TGTGCCAGCAGTTACTCGACTCGGGATAGCACAGATACGCAGTATTTT. The rearrangement joins TRBV6-2 or TRBV6-3 to TRBJ2-3; a weak D match, TRBD2 (5 bases). This CDR3 is 16 amino acids long. Trimming left V 0 bases short and J 0 bases short, with 10 bases between. The germline CDR1 and CDR2 sequences are MNHEY and SVGEGT.

The chain combines TRBV12-3 or TRBV12-4 with TRBJ1-3; D is possibly TRBD1 (5 bases). With 5 bases removed from V and 0 bases from J, the gap between germline ends came to 20 bases. This CDR3 contains 18 residues. CDR3 nucleotides: TGTGCCAGCAGTCAATGGGACTACTACTCTAGCTCTGGAAACACCATATATTTT. Residues: CASSQWDYYSSSGNTIYF.

In its sample, this clonotype was seen a few times. The chain employs TRBV10-3 and TRBJ1-5; D is perhaps TRBD1 (6 bases). This CDR3 region has 14 residues. The V gene's germline CDR1 is ENHRY and CDR2 SYGVKD. Trimming took off 4 bases at V and 4 bases at J, with 11 bases between the two ends. The CDR3: CAISGQVGNQPQHF. DNA for the CDR3: TGTGCCATCAGTGGACAGGTTGGTAATCAGCCCCAGCATTTT.